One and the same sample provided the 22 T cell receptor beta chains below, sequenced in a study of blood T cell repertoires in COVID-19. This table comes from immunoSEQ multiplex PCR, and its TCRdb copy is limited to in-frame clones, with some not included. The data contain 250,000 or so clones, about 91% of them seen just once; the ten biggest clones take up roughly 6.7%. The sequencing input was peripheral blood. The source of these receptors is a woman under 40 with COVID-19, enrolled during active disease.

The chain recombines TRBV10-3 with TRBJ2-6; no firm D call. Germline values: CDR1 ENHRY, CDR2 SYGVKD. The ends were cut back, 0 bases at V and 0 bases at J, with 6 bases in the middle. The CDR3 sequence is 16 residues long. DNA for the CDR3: TGTGCCATCAGTGAGTCTCGGAGCTCTGGGGCCAACGTCCTGACTTTC. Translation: CAISESRSSGANVLTF.

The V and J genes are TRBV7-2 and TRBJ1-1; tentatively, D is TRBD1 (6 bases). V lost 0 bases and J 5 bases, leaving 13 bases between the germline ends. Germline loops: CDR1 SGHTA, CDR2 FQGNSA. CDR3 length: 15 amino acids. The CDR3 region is CASSLAIGGQTEAFF. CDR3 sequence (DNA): TGTGCCAGCAGCTTAGCGATCGGGGGGCAAACTGAAGCTTTCTTT.

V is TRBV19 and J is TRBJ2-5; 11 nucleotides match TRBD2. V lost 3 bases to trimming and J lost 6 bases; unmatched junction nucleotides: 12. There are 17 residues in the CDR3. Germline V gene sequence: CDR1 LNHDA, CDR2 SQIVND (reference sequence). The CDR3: CASSMRPSGRPYQTQYF. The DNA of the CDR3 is TGTGCCAGTAGTATGAGGCCTAGCGGGAGGCCGTACCAGACCCAGTACTTC. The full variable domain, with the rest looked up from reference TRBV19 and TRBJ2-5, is DGGITQSPKYLFRKEGQNVTLSCEQNLNHDAMYWYRQDPGQGLRLIYYSQIVNDFQKGDIAEGYSVSREKKESFPLTVTSAQKNPTAFYLCASSMRPSGRPYQTQYFGPGTRLLVL.

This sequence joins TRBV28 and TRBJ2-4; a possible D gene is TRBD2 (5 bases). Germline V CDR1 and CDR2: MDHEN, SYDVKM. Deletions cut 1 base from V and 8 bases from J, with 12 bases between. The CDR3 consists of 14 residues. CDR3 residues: CASSLFGVKDIQYF. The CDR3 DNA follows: TGTGCCAGCAGTTTATTCGGGGTTAAGGACATTCAGTACTTC.

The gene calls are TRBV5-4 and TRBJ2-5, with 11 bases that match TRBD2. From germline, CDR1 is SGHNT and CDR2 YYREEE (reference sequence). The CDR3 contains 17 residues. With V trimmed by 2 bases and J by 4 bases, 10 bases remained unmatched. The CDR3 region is CASSFGLAGTRVETQYF. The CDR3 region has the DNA TGTGCCAGCAGCTTCGGACTAGCGGGTACGCGGGTAGAGACCCAGTACTTC.

The CDR3 region is CASSEQGYEQYV. The CDR3 bases are TGTGCCAGCAGTGAACAGGGGTACGAGCAGTACGTC. The chain joins TRBV2 to TRBJ2-7; TRBD1 is a possible D gene (6 bases). The CDR3 has 12 amino acids. Trimming took 2 bases from V and 4 from J, leaving 6 bases between them. Germline assignment: CDR1 SNHLY and CDR2 FYNNEI.

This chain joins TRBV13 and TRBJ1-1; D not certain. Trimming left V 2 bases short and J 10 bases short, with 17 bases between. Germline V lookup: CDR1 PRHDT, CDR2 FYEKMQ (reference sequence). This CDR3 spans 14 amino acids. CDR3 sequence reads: CASSLPRTGGGAFF. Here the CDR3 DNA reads TGTGCCAGCAGCTTACCTCGCACGGGTGGTGGAGCTTTCTTT.

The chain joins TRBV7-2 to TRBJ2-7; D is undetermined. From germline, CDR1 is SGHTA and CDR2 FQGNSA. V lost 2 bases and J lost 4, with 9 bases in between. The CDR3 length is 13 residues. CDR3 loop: CASSLNPAYEQYV. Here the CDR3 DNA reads TGTGCCAGCAGCTTAAACCCCGCGTACGAGCAGTACGTC.

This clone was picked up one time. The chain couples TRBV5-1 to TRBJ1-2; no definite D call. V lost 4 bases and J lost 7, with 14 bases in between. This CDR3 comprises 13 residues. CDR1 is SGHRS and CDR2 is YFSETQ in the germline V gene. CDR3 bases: TGCGCCAGCAGCCCCGACGGGGATTTTGGCTACACCTTC. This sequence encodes CASSPDGDFGYTF.

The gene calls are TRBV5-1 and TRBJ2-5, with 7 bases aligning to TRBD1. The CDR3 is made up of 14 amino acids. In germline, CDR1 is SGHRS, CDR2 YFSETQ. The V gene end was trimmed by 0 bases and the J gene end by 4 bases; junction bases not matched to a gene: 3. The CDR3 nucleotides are TGCGCCAGCAGCTTGGCAGGGGACAGAGAGACCCAGTACTTC. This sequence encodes CASSLAGDRETQYF. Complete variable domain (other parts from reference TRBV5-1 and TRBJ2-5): KAGVTQTPRYLIKTRGQQVTLSCSPISGHRSVSWYQQTPGQGLQFLFEYFSETQRNKGNFPGRFSGRQFSNSRSEMNVSTLELGDSALYLCASSLAGDRETQYFGPGTRLLVL.

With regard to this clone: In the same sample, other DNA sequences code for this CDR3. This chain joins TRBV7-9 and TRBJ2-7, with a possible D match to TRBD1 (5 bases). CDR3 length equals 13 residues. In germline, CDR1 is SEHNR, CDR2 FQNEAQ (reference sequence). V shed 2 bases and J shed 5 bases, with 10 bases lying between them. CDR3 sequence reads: CASSLQGSHEQYV. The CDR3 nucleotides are TGTGCCAGCAGCTTACAGGGCAGCCACGAGCAGTACGTC.

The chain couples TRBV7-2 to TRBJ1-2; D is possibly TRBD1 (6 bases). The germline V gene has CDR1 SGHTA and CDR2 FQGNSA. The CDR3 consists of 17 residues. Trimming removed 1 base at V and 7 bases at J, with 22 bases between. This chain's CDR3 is CASSLGRMGAIGGGYTF. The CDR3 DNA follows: TGTGCCAGCAGCTTAGGGAGGATGGGGGCCATCGGTGGTGGCTACACCTTC.

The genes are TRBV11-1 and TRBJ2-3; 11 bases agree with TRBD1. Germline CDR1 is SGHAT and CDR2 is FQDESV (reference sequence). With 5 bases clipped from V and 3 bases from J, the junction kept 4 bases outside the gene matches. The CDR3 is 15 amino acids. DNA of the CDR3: TGTGCCAGCAGCGGGACAGGGGGTCGGACAGATACGCAGTATTTT. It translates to CASSGTGGRTDTQYF. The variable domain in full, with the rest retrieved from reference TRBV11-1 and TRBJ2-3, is EAEVAQSPRYKITEKSQAVAFWCDPISGHATLYWYRQILGQGPELLVQFQDESVVDDSQLPKDRFSAERLKGVDSTLKIQPAELGDSAMYLCASSGTGGRTDTQYFGPGTRLTVL.

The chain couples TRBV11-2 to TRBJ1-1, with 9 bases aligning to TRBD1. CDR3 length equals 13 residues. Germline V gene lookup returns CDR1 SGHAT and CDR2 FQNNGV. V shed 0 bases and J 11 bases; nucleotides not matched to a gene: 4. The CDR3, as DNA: TGTGCCAGCAGCTTAGATCCAGGGACAGGGGCTTTCTTT. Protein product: CASSLDPGTGAFF.

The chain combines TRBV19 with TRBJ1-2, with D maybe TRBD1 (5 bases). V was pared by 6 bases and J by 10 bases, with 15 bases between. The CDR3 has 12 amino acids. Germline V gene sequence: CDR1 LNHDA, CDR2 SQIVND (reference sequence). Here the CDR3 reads CASSTTGLFYTF. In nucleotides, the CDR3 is TGTGCCAGTAGCACAACAGGTCTTTTCTACACCTTC.

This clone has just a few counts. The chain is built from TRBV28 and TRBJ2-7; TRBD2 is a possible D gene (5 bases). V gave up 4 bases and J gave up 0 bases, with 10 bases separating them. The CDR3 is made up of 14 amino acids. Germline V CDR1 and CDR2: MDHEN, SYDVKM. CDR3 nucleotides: TGTGCCAGCAGTTCGAGGGTTGGCTCCTACGAGCAGTACTTC. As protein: CASSSRVGSYEQYF.

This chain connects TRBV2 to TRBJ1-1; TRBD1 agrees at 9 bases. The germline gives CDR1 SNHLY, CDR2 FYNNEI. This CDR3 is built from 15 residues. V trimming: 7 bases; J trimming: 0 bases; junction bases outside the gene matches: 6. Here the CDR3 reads CASTYGQGLNTEAFF. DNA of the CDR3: TGTGCCAGCACCTATGGACAGGGGTTGAACACTGAAGCTTTCTTT. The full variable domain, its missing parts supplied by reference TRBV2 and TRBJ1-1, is EPEVTQTPSHQVTQMGQEVILRCVPISNHLYFYWYRQILGQKVEFLVSFYNNEISEKSEIFDDQFSVERPDGSNFTLKIRSTKLEDSAMYFCASTYGQGLNTEAFFGQGTRLTVV.

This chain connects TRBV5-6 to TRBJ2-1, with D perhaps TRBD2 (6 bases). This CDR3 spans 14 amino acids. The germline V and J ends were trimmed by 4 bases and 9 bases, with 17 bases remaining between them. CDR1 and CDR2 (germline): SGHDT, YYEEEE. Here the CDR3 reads CASSLGLRGGEQFF. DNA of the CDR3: TGTGCCAGCAGCCTGGGACTTCGAGGAGGTGAGCAGTTCTTC.

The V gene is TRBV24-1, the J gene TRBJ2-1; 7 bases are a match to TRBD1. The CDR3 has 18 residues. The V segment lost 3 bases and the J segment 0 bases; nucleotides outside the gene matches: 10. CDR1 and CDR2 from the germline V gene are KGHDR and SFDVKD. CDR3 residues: CATSDPRDSKSSYNEQFF. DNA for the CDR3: TGTGCCACCAGTGATCCCCGGGACAGCAAAAGCTCCTACAATGAGCAGTTCTTC.

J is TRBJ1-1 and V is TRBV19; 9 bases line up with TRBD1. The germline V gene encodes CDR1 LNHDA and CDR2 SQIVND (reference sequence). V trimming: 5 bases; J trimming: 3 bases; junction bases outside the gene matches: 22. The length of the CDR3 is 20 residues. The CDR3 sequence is CASSFGLHRTGASGDTEAFF. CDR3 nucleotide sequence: TGTGCCAGTAGTTTCGGGCTCCATAGGACAGGGGCGTCGGGAGACACTGAAGCTTTCTTT.

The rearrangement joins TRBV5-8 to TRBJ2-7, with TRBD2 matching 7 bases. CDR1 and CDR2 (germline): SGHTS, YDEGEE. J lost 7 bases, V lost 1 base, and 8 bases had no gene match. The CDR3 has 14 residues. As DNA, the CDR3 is TGTGCCAGCAGCTTGTCTGCGGGAGTGGGGGAGCAGTACGTC. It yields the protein CASSLSAGVGEQYV.

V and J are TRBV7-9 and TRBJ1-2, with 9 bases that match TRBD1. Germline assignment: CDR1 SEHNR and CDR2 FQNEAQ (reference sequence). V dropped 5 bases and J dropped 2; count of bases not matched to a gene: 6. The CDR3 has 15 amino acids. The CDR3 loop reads CASSATGGANYGYTF. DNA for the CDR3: TGTGCCAGCAGCGCCACAGGGGGCGCGAACTATGGCTACACCTTC.